This T cell receptor beta chain was profiled in a study of blood T cell repertoires in COVID-19. Study-level background: COVID-19 samples, acute and convalescent, were from the United States, Italy and Spain. T cells, B-cell-depleted T cells, or PBMCs supplied cDNA or gDNA.

TCRdb's copy holds only in-frame clones and misses some; the assay was immunoSEQ multiplex PCR. Among some 200,000 clones listed, about 86% were seen once. This TCR was sampled from a woman between 45 and 65 years old with acute or convalescent COVID-19. The sample comprised peripheral blood.

CDR3 sequence reads: CASSQGGGVGQPQHF. The CDR3 nucleotides read TGTGCCAGCAGCCAAGGGGGAGGGGTCGGTCAGCCCCAGCATTTT. The chain carries TRBV3-1 (or the pseudogene TRBV3-2) and TRBJ1-5; TRBD1 might be the D (5 bases). This CDR3 region has 15 residues. The germline V and J ends were trimmed by 1 base and 6 bases, with 13 bases remaining between them. Looked up from germline, CDR1 is LGHDT and CDR2 is YNNKEL (reference sequence).